This TCR beta chain originates from a study of OX40 agonist ivuxolimab in advanced cancers. Across the whole study: From roughly 20 to 90 years was the age range, with a mean of around 56 years, and about 83% were male. A partial response was reached by three patients: one with hepatocellular carcinoma and two with cutaneous melanoma. Study conclusions and caveats: Some patients without response likewise showed low normalized clonal expansion.

As concerns this clone: As yet, its antigen is unknown.

TCRdb's copy holds only in-frame clones and misses some; the assay was immunoSEQ multiplex PCR. The sample holds roughly 30,000 clones, nearly 95% seen once. This material consisted of CD4+ or CD8+ T cells sorted from blood, taken in a trial of the OX40 agonist ivuxolimab. This sequence originates from an adult with an advanced solid tumor such as melanoma, head and neck, liver or kidney cancer.

The CDR3: CASSLEVGDTDTQYF. For the CDR3, the DNA is TGCGCCAGCAGCTTGGAGGTAGGGGACACAGATACGCAGTATTTT. V and J are TRBV5-1 and TRBJ2-3; perhaps TRBD1 as D (5 bases). V was shortened by 0 bases and J by 2 bases, with 10 bases between the two germline ends. Germline V lookup: CDR1 SGHRS, CDR2 YFSETQ. The CDR3 extends over 15 amino acids.